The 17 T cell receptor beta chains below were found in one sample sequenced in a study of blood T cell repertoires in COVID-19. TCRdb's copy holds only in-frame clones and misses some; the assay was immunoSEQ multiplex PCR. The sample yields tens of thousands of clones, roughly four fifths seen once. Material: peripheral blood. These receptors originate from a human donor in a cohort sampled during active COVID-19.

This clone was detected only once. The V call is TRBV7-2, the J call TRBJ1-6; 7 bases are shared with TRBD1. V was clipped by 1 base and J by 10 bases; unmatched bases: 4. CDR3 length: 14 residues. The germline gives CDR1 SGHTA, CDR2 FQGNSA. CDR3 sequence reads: CASSLDPGGSPLHF. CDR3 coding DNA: TGTGCCAGCAGCTTAGACCCAGGGGGATCACCCCTCCACTTT.

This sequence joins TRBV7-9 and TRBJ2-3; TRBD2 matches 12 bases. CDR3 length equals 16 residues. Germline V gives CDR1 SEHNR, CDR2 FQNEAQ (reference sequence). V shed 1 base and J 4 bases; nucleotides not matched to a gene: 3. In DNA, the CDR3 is TGTGCCAGCAGCTTAGGTCTAGCGGGGGGGCCAGATACGCAGTATTTT. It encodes CASSLGLAGGPDTQYF.

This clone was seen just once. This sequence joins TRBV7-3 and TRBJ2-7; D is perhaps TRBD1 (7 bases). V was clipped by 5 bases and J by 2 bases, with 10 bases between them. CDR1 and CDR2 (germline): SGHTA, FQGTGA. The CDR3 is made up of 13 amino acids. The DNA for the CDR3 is TGTGCCAGCAGCCAGGGGGGAGCCTACGAGCAGTACTTC. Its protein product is CASSQGGAYEQYF. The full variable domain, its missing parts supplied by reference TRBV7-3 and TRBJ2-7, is GAGVSQTPSNKVTEKGKYVELRCDPISGHTALYWYRQSLGQGPEFLIYFQGTGAADDSGLPNDRFFAVRPEGSVSTLKIQRTERGDSAVYLCASSQGGAYEQYFGPGTRLTVT.

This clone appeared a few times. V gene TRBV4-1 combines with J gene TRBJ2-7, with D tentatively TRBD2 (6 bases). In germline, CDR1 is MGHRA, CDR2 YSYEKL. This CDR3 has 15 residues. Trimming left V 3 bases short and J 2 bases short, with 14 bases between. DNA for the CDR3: TGCGCCAGCAGCCATGCCCCCCGGGGGACCTACGAGCAGTACTTC. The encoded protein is CASSHAPRGTYEQYF.

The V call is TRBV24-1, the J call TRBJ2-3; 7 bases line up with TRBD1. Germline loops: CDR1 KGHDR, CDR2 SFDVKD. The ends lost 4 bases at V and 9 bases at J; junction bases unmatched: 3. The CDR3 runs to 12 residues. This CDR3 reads CATSEQGLTQYF. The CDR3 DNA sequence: TGTGCCACCAGTGAACAGGGGTTGACGCAGTATTTT.

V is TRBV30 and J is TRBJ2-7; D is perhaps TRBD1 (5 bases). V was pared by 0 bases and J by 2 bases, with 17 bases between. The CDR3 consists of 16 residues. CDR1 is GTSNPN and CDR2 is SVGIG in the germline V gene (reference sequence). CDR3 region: CAWSVYGVGRAYEQYF. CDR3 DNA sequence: TGTGCCTGGAGTGTATACGGTGTAGGCAGGGCCTACGAGCAGTACTTC. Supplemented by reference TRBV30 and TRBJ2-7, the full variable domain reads SQTIHQWPATLVQPVGSPLSLECTVEGTSNPNLYWYRQAAGRGLQLLFYSVGIGQISSEVPQNLSASRPQDRQFILSSKKLLLSDSGFYLCAWSVYGVGRAYEQYFGPGTRLTVT.

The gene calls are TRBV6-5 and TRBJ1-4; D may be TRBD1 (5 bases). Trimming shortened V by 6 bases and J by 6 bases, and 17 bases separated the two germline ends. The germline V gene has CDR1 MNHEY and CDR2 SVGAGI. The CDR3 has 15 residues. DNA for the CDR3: TGTGCCAGCAGGAGTGACTATGGAGGGGATGAAAAACTGTTTTTT. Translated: CASRSDYGGDEKLFF.

The CDR3 is CASSLGQSWGTEAFF. The CDR3 bases are TGCGCCAGCAGCTTGGGACAGTCGTGGGGCACTGAAGCTTTCTTT. The chain employs TRBV5-1 and TRBJ1-1; TRBD1 might be the D (5 bases). The CDR3 has 15 amino acids. From germline, CDR1 is SGHRS and CDR2 YFSETQ. V was pared by 0 bases and J by 4 bases, with 13 bases between.

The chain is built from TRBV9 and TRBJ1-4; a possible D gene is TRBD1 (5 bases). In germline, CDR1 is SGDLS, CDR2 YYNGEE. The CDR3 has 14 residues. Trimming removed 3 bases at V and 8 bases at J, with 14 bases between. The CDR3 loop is CASSEGAQEEKLFF. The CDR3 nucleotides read TGTGCCAGCAGCGAAGGGGCGCAAGAAGAAAAACTGTTTTTT.

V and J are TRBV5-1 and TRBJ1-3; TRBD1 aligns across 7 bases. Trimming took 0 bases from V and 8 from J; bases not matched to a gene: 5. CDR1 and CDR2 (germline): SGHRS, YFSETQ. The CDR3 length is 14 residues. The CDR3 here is CASSLEGRGDTIYF. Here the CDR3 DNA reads TGCGCCAGCAGCTTGGAAGGCAGGGGGGACACCATATATTTT.

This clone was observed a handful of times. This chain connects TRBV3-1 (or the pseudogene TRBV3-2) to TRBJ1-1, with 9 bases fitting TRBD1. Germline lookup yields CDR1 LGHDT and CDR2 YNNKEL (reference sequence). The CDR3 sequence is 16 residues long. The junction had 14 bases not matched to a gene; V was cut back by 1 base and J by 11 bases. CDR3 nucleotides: TGTGCCAGCAGCCAAGTGATCGGGACAGGGCCAGCAGTGGCTTTCTTT. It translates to CASSQVIGTGPAVAFF.

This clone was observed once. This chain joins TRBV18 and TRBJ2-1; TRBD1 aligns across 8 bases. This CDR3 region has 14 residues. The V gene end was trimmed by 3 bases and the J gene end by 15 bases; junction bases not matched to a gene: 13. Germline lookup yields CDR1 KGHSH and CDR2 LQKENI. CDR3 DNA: TGTGCCAGCTCACCCAACGGACAGGGTAAAAGGTTGTTCTTC. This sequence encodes CASSPNGQGKRLFF.

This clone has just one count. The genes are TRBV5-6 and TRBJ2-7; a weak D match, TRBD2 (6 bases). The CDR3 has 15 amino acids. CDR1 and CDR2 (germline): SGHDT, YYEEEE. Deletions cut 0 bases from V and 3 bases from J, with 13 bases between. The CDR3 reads CASSLVHRDFYEQYF. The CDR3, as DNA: TGTGCCAGCAGCTTGGTCCACCGGGACTTCTACGAGCAGTACTTC.

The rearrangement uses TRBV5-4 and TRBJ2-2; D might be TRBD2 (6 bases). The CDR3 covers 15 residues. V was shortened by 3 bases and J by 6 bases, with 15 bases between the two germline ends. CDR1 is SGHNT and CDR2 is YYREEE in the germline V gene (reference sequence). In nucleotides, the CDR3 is TGTGCCAGCAGCTCTCGACCCGGGGAGGCCGGGGAGCTGTTTTTT. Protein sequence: CASSSRPGEAGELFF.

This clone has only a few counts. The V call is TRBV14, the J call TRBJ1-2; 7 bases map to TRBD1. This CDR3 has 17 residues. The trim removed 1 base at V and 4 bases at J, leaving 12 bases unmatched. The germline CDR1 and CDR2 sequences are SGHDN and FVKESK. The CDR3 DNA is TGTGCCAGCAGCCAAGGAACGAGACAGGGTCCTTTCTATGGCTACACCTTC. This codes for CASSQGTRQGPFYGYTF.

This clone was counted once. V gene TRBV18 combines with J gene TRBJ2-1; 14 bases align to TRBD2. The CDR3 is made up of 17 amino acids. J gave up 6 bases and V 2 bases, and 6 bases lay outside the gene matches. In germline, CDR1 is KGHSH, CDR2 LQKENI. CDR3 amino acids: CASSPKGLAGEANEQFF. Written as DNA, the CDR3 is TGTGCCAGCTCACCAAAGGGACTAGCGGGGGAGGCCAATGAGCAGTTCTTC.

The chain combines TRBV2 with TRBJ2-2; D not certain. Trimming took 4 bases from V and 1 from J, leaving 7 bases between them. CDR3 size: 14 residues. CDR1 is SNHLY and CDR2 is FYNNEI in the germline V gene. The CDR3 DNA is TGTGCCAGCAGTGGGGCAGGGAACACCGGGGAGCTGTTTTTT. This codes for CASSGAGNTGELFF.